This TCR beta chain was recorded in a study of cytomegalovirus exposure and HLA in healthy donors. The study's findings and limits: Versus the approximately 720-donor mean, an Asian-associated ancestry cluster reportedly showed fewer N-insertions in a later analysis. Associated with cytomegalovirus, according to the listing, were around 160 TCR beta chains.

Germline CDR1 SGHTS, CDR2 YDEGEE. V was shortened by 3 bases and J by 3 bases, with 19 bases between the two germline ends. CDR3 size: 16 residues. A remark on this clone: Its specificity is not known.

The PCR ran on 60 Vbeta and 13 Jbeta primers. Clones were read by immunoSEQ multiplex PCR, and TCRdb kept only the in-frame ones, dropping some. In total, the table holds about 200,000 clones. The sequencing sample was made of PBMCs. This chain uses TRBV5-8 with TRBJ2-7; D may be TRBD2 (5 bases). This clonotype originated in a girl between 2 and 10 years old in good health and CMV-seropositive. The CDR3 here is CASSSIRRGSYYEQYF. In DNA form, the CDR3 reads TGTGCCAGCAGCTCGATACGCCGGGGATCTTACTACGAGCAGTACTTC.